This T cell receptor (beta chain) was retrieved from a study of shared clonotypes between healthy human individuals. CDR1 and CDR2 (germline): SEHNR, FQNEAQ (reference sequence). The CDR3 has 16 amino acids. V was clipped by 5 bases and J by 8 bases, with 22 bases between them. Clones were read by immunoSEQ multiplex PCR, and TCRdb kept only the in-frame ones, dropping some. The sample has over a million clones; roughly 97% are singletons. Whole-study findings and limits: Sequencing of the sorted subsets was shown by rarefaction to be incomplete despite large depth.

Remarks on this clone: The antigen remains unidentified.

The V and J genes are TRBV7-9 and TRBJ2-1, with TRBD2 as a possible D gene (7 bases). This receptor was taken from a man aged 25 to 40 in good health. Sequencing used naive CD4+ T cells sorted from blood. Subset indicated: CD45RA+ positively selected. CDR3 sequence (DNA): TGTGCCAGCAGCGCAACCACGGTCGGGGGGCTCTATGAGCAGTTCTTC. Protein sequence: CASSATTVGGLYEQFF.